This TCR beta chain comes out of a study of blood T cell repertoires in COVID-19. Study at large: T cells, B-cell-depleted T cells, or PBMCs supplied cDNA or gDNA.

The CDR3 consists of 16 residues. Germline V gene data show CDR1 as SGDLS and CDR2 as YYNGEE. V lost 0 bases to trimming and J lost 0 bases, with 12 bases between them. Here immunoSEQ multiplex PCR was the method, and the copy in TCRdb shows in-frame clones only, minus some. The table shows roughly 100,000 clones, with around 88% occurring only once. This chain joins TRBV9 and TRBJ1-2, with D unresolved. This sequence originates from a human donor in a cohort sampled during active COVID-19. The specimen was peripheral blood. This CDR3 reads CASSVGSRSANYGYTF. The CDR3, as DNA: TGTGCCAGCAGCGTAGGGTCTAGGAGCGCTAACTATGGCTACACCTTC.